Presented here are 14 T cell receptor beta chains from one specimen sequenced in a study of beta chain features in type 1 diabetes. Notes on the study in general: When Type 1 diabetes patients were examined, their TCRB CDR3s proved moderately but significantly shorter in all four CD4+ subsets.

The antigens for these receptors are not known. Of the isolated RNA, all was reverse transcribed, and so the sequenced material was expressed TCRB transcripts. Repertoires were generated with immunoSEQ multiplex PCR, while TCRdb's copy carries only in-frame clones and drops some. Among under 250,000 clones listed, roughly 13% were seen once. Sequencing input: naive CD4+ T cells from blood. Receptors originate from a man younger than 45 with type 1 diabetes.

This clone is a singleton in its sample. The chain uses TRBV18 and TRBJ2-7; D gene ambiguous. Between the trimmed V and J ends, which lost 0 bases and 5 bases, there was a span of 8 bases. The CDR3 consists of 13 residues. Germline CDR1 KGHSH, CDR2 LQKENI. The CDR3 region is CASSPPTIHEQYF. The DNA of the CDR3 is TGTGCCAGCTCACCACCAACTATACACGAGCAGTACTTC.

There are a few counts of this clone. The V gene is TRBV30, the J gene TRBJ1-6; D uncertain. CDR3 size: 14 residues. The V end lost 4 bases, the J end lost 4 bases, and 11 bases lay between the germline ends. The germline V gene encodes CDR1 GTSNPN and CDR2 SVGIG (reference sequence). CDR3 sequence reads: CAWNTGNYNSPLHF. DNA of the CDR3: TGTGCCTGGAACACGGGGAATTATAATTCACCCCTCCACTTT.

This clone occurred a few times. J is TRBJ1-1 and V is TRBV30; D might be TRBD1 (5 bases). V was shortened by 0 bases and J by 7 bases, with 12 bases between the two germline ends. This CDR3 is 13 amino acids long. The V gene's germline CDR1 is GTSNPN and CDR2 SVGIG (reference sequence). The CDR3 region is CAWSVRGMGEAFF. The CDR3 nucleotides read TGTGCCTGGAGTGTTCGGGGGATGGGTGAAGCTTTCTTT. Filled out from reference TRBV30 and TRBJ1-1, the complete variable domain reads SQTIHQWPATLVQPVGSPLSLECTVEGTSNPNLYWYRQAAGRGLQLLFYSVGIGQISSEVPQNLSASRPQDRQFILSSKKLLLSDSGFYLCAWSVRGMGEAFFGQGTRLTVV.

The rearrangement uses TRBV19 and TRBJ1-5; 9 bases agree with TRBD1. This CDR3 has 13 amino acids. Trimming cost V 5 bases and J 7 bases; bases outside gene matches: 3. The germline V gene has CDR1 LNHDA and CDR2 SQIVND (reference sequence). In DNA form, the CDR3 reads TGTGCCAGTAGTGTAGGACAGGGGCAGCCCCAGCATTTT. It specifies CASSVGQGQPQHF.

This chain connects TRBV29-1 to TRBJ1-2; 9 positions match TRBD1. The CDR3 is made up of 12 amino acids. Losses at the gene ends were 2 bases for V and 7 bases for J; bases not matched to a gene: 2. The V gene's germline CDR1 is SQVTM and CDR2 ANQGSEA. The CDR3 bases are TGCAGCGTTGAAACAGGGGGCTTTGGCTACACCTTC. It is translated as CSVETGGFGYTF.

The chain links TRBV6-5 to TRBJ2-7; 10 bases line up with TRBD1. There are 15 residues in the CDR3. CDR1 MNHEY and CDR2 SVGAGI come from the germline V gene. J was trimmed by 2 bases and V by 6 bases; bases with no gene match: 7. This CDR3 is CASSADRGLTYEQYF. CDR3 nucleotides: TGTGCCAGCAGCGCTGACAGGGGGCTTACCTACGAGCAGTACTTC.

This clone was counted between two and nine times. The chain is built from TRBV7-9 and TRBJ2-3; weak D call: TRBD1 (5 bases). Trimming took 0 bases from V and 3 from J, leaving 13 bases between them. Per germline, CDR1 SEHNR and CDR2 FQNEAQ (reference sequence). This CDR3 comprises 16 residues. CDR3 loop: CASSLAPQGRTDTQYF. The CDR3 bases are TGTGCCAGCAGCTTAGCGCCCCAGGGAAGGACAGATACGCAGTATTTT.

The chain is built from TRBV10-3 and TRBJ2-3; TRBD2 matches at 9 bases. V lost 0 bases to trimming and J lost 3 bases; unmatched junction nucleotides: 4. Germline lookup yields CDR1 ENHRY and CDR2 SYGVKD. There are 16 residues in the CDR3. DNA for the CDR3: TGTGCCATCAGTGAGTCAAGCGGGGGGCGGACAGATACGCAGTATTTT. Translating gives CAISESSGGRTDTQYF.

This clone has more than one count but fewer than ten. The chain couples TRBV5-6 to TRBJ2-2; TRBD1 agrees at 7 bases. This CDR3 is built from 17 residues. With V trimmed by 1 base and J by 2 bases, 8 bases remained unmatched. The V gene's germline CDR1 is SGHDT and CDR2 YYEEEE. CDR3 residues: CASSLKRDSGNTGELFF. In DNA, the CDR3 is TGTGCCAGCAGCTTGAAAAGGGACAGCGGCAACACCGGGGAGCTGTTTTTT. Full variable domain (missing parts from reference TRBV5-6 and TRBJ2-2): DAGVTQSPTHLIKTRGQQVTLRCSPKSGHDTVSWYQQALGQGPQFIFQYYEEEERQRGNFPDRFSGHQFPNYSSELNVNALLLGDSALYLCASSLKRDSGNTGELFFGEGSRLTVL.

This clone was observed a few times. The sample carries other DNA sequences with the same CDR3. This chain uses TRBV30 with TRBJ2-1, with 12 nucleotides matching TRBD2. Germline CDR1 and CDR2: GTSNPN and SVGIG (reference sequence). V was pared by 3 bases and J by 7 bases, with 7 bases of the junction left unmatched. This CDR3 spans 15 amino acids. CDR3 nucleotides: TGTGCCTGGAGCCCTAGCGGGGGGGCGGGGAATGAGCAGTTCTTC. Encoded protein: CAWSPSGGAGNEQFF.

The CDR3: CASRRTGGRYEQYF. Written as DNA, the CDR3 is TGTGCCAGCAGGAGGACAGGGGGAAGATACGAGCAGTACTTC. The rearrangement uses TRBV5-6 and TRBJ2-7, with 10 bases that match TRBD1. The CDR3 covers 14 residues. J lost 4 bases, V lost 5 bases, and 6 bases had no gene match. Germline-derived CDR1 and CDR2 are SGHDT and YYEEEE.

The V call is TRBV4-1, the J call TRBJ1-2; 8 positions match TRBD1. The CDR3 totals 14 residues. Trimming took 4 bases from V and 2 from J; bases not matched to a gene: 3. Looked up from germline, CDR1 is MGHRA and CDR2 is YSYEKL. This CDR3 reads CASSRTGQNYGYTF. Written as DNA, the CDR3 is TGCGCCAGCAGCCGGACAGGGCAGAACTATGGCTACACCTTC.

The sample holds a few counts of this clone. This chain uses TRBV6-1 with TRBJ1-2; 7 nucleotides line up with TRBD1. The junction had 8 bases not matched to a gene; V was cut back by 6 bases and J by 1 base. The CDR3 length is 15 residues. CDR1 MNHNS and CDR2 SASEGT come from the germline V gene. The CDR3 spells CASSYIRDSNYGYTF. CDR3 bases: TGTGCCAGCAGCTATATCCGGGACAGTAACTATGGCTACACCTTC.

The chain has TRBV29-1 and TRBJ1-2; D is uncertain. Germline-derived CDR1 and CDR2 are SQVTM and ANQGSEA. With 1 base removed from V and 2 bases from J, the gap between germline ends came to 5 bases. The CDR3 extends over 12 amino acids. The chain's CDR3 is CSVEAVNYGYTF. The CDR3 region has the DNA TGCAGCGTTGAAGCCGTGAACTATGGCTACACCTTC.